Listed below are T cell receptor beta chains from one sample, sequenced in a study of PD-1 blockade in classical Hodgkin lymphoma. Repertoires were generated with immunoSEQ multiplex PCR, while TCRdb's copy carries only in-frame clones and drops some. The profile shows some 100,000 clones, just over 90% of them singletons. The sample consisted of peripheral blood mononuclear cells (PBMCs), taken before the fourth cycle of nivolumab. Source of these receptors: a human donor with classical Hodgkin lymphoma. Both conserved end residues are part of each CDR3. D genes are given only for firm matches. Clone sizes are given selectively: once, few, many, or a class where the clone is expanded.

size	D	V	J	DNA	CDR3
NA	NA	TRBV7-2	TRBJ2-7	TGTGCCAGCAGCCCCAGGGGAGGGCCAGGGGGCATCTACGAGCAGTACTTC	CASSPRGGPGGIYEQYF
once	NA	TRBV25-1	TRBJ2-5	TGTGCCAGCAGAGGTATGGGACCTAAAGAGACCCAGTACTTC	CASRGMGPKETQYF
NA	NA	TRBV6-1	TRBJ1-1	TGTGCCAGCAGTGCGGGAAGTAACCTGATAGCTTTCTTT	CASSAGSNLIAFF
NA	TRBD1	TRBV19	TRBJ2-1	TGTGCCAGTAGTATGCCGGGACAGGGTACGAATGAGCAGTTCTTC	CASSMPGQGTNEQFF
NA	TRBD2	TRBV18	TRBJ2-7	TGTGCCAGCTCACCAAAGACTAGCGAGGGCGAGCAGTACTTC	CASSPKTSEGEQYF
NA	NA	TRBV29-1	TRBJ1-5	TGCAGCGTCGCGGGGCATAGCAATCAGCCCCAGCATTTT	CSVAGHSNQPQHF
NA	NA	TRBV11-2	TRBJ2-7	TGTGCCAGCAGCTTAACAGGGCCCTACGAGCAGTACTTC	CASSLTGPYEQYF
NA	NA	TRBV9	TRBJ1-1	TGTGCCAGCAGCAAAACAACAGGAAACACTGAAGCTTTCTTT	CASSKTTGNTEAFF
NA	NA	TRBV9	TRBJ2-2	TGTGCCAGCAGCGTAGAATCCCGGGCGAACACCGGGGAGCTGTTTTTT	CASSVESRANTGELFF
NA	NA	TRBV7-9	TRBJ2-1	TGTGCCAGCAGCTTCGAGGACTACTACAATGAGCAGTTCTTC	CASSFEDYYNEQFF
NA	NA	TRBV6-4	TRBJ1-1	TGTGCCAGCAGAGAGGACGCGAGGGCTGAAGCTTTCTTT	CASREDARAEAFF
few	TRBD1	TRBV6-5	TRBJ1-2	TGTGCCAGCAGGGGACAGGGGGGAGCTAACTATGGCTACACCTTC	CASRGQGGANYGYTF
NA	NA	TRBV9	TRBJ1-2	TGTGCCAGCAGCGTCCAGAGCTATGGCTACACCTTC	CASSVQSYGYTF
NA	NA	TRBV28	TRBJ1-2	TGTGCCAGCACCCCCTCAGGGTACGGCTACACCTTC	CASTPSGYGYTF
NA	TRBD1	TRBV5-6	TRBJ1-1	TGTGCCAGCAGCCCGGAACAGGGGGCTTTGAACACTGAAGCTTTCTTT	CASSPEQGALNTEAFF
once	NA	TRBV28	TRBJ1-1	TGTGCCAGCAGTTCCCTTACCACTGAAGCTTTCTTT	CASSSLTTEAFF
NA	TRBD1	TRBV7-8	TRBJ2-7	TGTGCCAGCAGCCTATACAGGGGGCAGACCTACGAGCAGTACTTC	CASSLYRGQTYEQYF
NA	NA	TRBV4-1	TRBJ1-5	TGCGCCAGCAGCCAAGGCAGTCAGCCCCAGCATTTT	CASSQGSQPQHF
NA	NA	TRBV20-1	TRBJ2-3	TGCAGTGCTCCTCGCACAGATACGCAGTATTTT	CSAPRTDTQYF
NA	TRBD2	TRBV11-2	TRBJ2-1	TGTGCCAGCAGCTCATCCGGGACTAGCGGCTTGTCCTACAATGAGCAGTTCTTC	CASSSSGTSGLSYNEQFF
NA	TRBD1	TRBV29-1	TRBJ2-6	TGCAGCGTTGCCCAGGACAGGGGAAAGTTTGAGCCCCGCTCTGGGGCCAACGTCCTGACTTTC	CSVAQDRGKFEPRSGANVLTF
NA	TRBD1	TRBV5-8	TRBJ1-2	TGTGCCAGCAACTACAGGGACAGGGTACATGGCTACACCTTC	CASNYRDRVHGYTF
NA	NA	TRBV5-1	TRBJ2-7	TGCGCCAGCAGCTTGGAACAGGTCTACGAGCAGTACTTC	CASSLEQVYEQYF
NA	TRBD2	TRBV30	TRBJ2-7	TGTGCCTGGGGCGGCAGTCTCGCGGGAGGCGAGCAGTACTTC	CAWGGSLAGGEQYF
NA	NA	TRBV28	TRBJ1-1	TGTGCCAGCAGTCCACCGTTCAAGGACACTGAAGCTTTCTTT	CASSPPFKDTEAFF
NA	TRBD2	TRBV18	TRBJ2-1	TGTGCCAGCTCACCACCGGCAAATAGAGTTTCTAGCGGGAGCCGTAATGAGCAGTTCTTC	CASSPPANRVSSGSRNEQFF
NA	NA	TRBV5-4	TRBJ2-1	TGTGCCAGCAGCTTCCGGATTGTTAATACTGAGCAGTTCTTC	CASSFRIVNTEQFF
NA	NA	TRBV28	TRBJ2-5	TGTGCCAGCAGTTTGAACAACCAAGAGACCCAGTACTTC	CASSLNNQETQYF
NA	NA	TRBV27	TRBJ1-5	TGTGCCAGCAGTTTATTGATAGATAGCAATCAGCCCCAGCATTTT	CASSLLIDSNQPQHF